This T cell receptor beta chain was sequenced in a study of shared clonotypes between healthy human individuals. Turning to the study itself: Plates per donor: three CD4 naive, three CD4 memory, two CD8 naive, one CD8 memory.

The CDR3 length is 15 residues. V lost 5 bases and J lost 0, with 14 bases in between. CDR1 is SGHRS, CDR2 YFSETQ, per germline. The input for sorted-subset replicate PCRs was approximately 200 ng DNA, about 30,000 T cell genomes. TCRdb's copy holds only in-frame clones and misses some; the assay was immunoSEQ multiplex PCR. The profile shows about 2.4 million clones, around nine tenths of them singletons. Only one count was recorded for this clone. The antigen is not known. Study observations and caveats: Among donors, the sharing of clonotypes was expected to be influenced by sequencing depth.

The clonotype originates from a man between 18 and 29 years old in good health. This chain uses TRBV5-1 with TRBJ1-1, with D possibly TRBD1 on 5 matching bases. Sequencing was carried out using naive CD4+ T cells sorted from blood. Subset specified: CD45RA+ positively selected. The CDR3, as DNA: TGCGCCAGCAGACTTGACAGCTCCATGAACACTGAAGCTTTCTTT. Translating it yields CASRLDSSMNTEAFF.